The 17 T cell receptor beta chains below come from one sample, sequenced in a study of T cell responses to AZD1222 COVID-19 vaccine (dated by TCRdb to the early 2020s). The protocol used for the library was the immunoSEQ multiplex PCR assay. Drawn from immuneACCESS, this table holds only the in-frame rearrangements with V and J called that TCRdb kept. Clones are partly lost; checked studies trace under half to an unresolved V gene and leave the rest unexplained. The sample table holds around 260,000 clones, of which approximately 95% were seen once. 0.55% of the sample is taken by the ten largest. In light of the paper, this sample's time point label describes: baseline before first vaccination. Sample: peripheral blood, taken on day 0 of AZD1222 vaccination. Receptors were obtained from an adult in good health.

V and J are TRBV10-3 and TRBJ2-7, with 7 bases fitting TRBD2. Germline CDR1 is ENHRY and CDR2 is SYGVKD. This CDR3 contains 14 residues. V dropped 6 bases and J dropped 4; count of bases not matched to a gene: 9. CDR3 sequence (DNA): TGTGCCATCAGAGAGGGGAGGGGCAAATACGAGCAGTACTTC. Translation: CAIREGRGKYEQYF.

The CDR3 sequence is CASSWTANTGELFF. In DNA form, the CDR3 reads TGTGCCAGCAGCTGGACCGCGAACACCGGGGAGCTGTTTTTT. This rearrangement joins TRBV7-9 to TRBJ2-2; D not certain. V shed 4 bases and J shed 0 bases, with 6 bases lying between them. Germline V gives CDR1 SEHNR, CDR2 FQNEAQ (reference sequence). The CDR3 consists of 14 residues. Supplemented by reference TRBV7-9 and TRBJ2-2, the full variable domain reads DTGVSQNPRHKITKRGQNVTFRCDPISEHNRLYWYRQTLGQGPEFLTYFQNEAQLEKSRLLSDRFSAERPKGSFSTLEIQRTEQGDSAMYLCASSWTANTGELFFGEGSRLTVL.

V is TRBV5-1 and J is TRBJ1-1; 11 bases match TRBD1. Germline loops: CDR1 SGHRS, CDR2 YFSETQ. The CDR3 loop spans 15 amino acids. V lost 3 bases to trimming and J lost 5 bases; unmatched junction nucleotides: 6. The CDR3, as DNA: TGCGCCAGCAGCTGGTCGGGACAGGGGGTGACTGAAGCTTTCTTT. Protein: CASSWSGQGVTEAFF.

The count of this clone is one. V is TRBV7-9 and J is TRBJ1-4; D gene uncertain. There are 12 residues in the CDR3. V lost 1 base, J lost 12 bases, and 9 bases lay in between. Germline-derived CDR1 and CDR2 are SEHNR and FQNEAQ (reference sequence). DNA for the CDR3: TGTGCCAGCAGCTTAGAAGGTTATGAACTGTTTTTT. Translation: CASSLEGYELFF.

This clone appeared a few times. J is TRBJ1-1 and V is TRBV5-1, with D possibly TRBD1 on 5 matching bases. V lost 0 bases, J lost 1 base, and 10 bases lay in between. Germline CDR1 and CDR2: SGHRS and YFSETQ. The CDR3 is 15 residues long. CDR3 DNA sequence: TGCGCCAGCAGCTTGGGTGGGACGGAGAACACTGAAGCTTTCTTT. This encodes CASSLGGTENTEAFF. Based on the CDR3 plus reference TRBV5-1 and TRBJ1-1, the full variable domain is KAGVTQTPRYLIKTRGQQVTLSCSPISGHRSVSWYQQTPGQGLQFLFEYFSETQRNKGNFPGRFSGRQFSNSRSEMNVSTLELGDSALYLCASSLGGTENTEAFFGQGTRLTVV.

The rearrangement joins TRBV6-5 to TRBJ2-7; 7 bases align to TRBD1. Germline CDR1 and CDR2: MNHEY and SVGAGI. Losses at the gene ends were 2 bases for V and 6 bases for J; bases not matched to a gene: 7. The CDR3 consists of 14 residues. CDR3 protein: CASSYQTGFGEQYF. CDR3 sequence (DNA): TGTGCCAGCAGTTACCAGACAGGGTTTGGCGAGCAGTACTTC.

This chain links TRBV28 with TRBJ2-5, with D hard to call. Trimming shortened V by 5 bases and J by 7 bases, and 14 bases separated the two germline ends. This CDR3 is 13 amino acids long. CDR1 is MDHEN and CDR2 is SYDVKM in the germline V gene. CDR3 sequence (DNA): TGTGCCAGCAGTCCGCATGACCGAGGGACCCAGTACTTC. Amino acids: CASSPHDRGTQYF.

The chain combines TRBV19 with TRBJ2-2; D perhaps matches TRBD2 (7 bases). Germline V gives CDR1 LNHDA, CDR2 SQIVND (reference sequence). There are 16 residues in the CDR3. Trimming shortened V by 7 bases and J by 3 bases, and 18 bases separated the two germline ends. The CDR3 nucleotides are TGTGCCAGTAATAGTTGGGGGGGGCCGCACACCGGGGAGCTGTTTTTT. Its translation is CASNSWGGPHTGELFF.

The CDR3: CASSLAQGFGYTF. The CDR3 DNA follows: TGCGCCAGCAGCTTGGCCCAAGGATTTGGCTACACCTTC. The chain uses TRBV5-1 and TRBJ1-2, with D uncertain. Deletions cut 0 bases from V and 7 bases from J, with 10 bases between. The germline CDR1 and CDR2 sequences are SGHRS and YFSETQ. This CDR3 spans 13 amino acids.

The V call is TRBV2, the J call TRBJ1-2; D gene ambiguous. V was cut by 7 bases and J by 6 bases, with 9 bases left in between. The CDR3 is 11 residues long. The germline CDR1 and CDR2 sequences are SNHLY and FYNNEI. The CDR3 nucleotides read TGTGCCAGCACAGGAGGGAATGGCTACACCTTC. It is translated as CASTGGNGYTF.

The chain uses TRBV10-2 and TRBJ1-6; D ambiguous. Trimming shortened V by 0 bases and J by 7 bases, and 4 bases separated the two germline ends. The CDR3 has 13 residues. From germline, CDR1 is WSHSY and CDR2 SAAADI. The CDR3 here is CASSESANSPLHF. The CDR3 DNA follows: TGCGCCAGCAGTGAGTCGGCCAATTCACCCCTCCACTTT.

The chain uses TRBV20-1 and TRBJ1-1, with unresolved D. Germline V CDR1 and CDR2: DFQATT, SNEGSKA (reference sequence). The length of the CDR3 is 10 residues. Trimming removed 5 bases at V and 7 bases at J, with 8 bases between. CDR3 protein: CSASGREAFF. CDR3 coding DNA: TGCAGTGCTTCCGGACGTGAAGCTTTCTTT.

The table lists this clone with a few counts. The chain is built from TRBV7-2 and TRBJ1-2; 8 bases agree with TRBD1. CDR1 and CDR2 from the germline V gene are SGHTA and FQGNSA. The ends lost 4 bases at V and 2 bases at J; junction bases unmatched: 0. The CDR3 covers 13 residues. The CDR3 DNA follows: TGTGCCAGCAGCTGGACAGGGAACTATGGCTACACCTTC. Translated: CASSWTGNYGYTF.

The rearrangement uses TRBV3-1 (or the pseudogene TRBV3-2) and TRBJ2-7, with D possibly matching TRBD2 (6 bases). The V gene lost 1 base and the J gene lost 6 bases, with 13 bases spanning the gap. Per the germline V gene, CDR1 is LGHDT and CDR2 is YNNKEL (reference sequence). The CDR3 length is 14 residues. The CDR3 sequence: CASSQARDFSEQYF. Written as DNA, the CDR3 is TGTGCCAGCAGCCAAGCCAGGGACTTCTCCGAGCAGTACTTC.

This sequence joins TRBV27 and TRBJ2-2, with a weak D call TRBD1 (6 bases). V was pared by 6 bases and J by 3 bases, with 11 bases between. This CDR3 comprises 14 residues. The germline V gene has CDR1 MNHEY and CDR2 SMNVEV (reference sequence). CDR3 in DNA: TGTGCCAGCAGACCACAGGGAGACACCGGGGAGCTGTTTTTT. The encoded protein is CASRPQGDTGELFF.

The rearrangement joins TRBV18 to TRBJ1-4, with D perhaps TRBD1 (5 bases). The CDR3 totals 14 residues. Germline V gene lookup returns CDR1 KGHSH and CDR2 LQKENI. V dropped 5 bases and J dropped 7 bases, with 14 bases sitting between them. CDR3 residues: CASSGGQGGEKLFF. The CDR3 DNA sequence: TGTGCCAGCTCAGGTGGGCAGGGCGGTGAAAAACTGTTTTTT.

The chain joins TRBV10-3 to TRBJ2-7; D is unresolved. V was clipped by 5 bases and J by 5 bases, with 13 bases between them. This CDR3 is 13 amino acids long. Germline values: CDR1 ENHRY, CDR2 SYGVKD. The chain's CDR3 is CAISLKDSHEQYF. As DNA, the CDR3 is TGTGCCATCAGTTTAAAAGATTCCCACGAGCAGTACTTC.